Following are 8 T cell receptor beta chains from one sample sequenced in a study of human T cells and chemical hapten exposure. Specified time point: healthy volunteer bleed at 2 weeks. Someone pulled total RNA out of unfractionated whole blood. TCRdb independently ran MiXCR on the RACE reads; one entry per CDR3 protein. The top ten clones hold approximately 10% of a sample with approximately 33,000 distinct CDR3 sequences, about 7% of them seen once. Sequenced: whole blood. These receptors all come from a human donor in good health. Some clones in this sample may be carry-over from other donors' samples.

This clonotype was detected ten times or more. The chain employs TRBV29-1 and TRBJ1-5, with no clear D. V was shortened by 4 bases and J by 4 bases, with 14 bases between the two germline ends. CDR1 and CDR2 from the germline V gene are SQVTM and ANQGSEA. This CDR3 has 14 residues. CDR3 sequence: CSVGSGVGNQPQHF. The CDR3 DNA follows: TGCAGCGTTGGGTCTGGGGTAGGGAATCAGCCCCAGCATTTT.

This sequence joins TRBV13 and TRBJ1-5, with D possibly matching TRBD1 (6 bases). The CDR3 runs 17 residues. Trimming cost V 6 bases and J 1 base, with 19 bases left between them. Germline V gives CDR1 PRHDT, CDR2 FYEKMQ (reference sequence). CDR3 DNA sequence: TGTGCCAGCAGTTGGGGGCCCCAGGGTCCCAGCAATCAGCCCCAGCATTTT. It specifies CASSWGPQGPSNQPQHF.

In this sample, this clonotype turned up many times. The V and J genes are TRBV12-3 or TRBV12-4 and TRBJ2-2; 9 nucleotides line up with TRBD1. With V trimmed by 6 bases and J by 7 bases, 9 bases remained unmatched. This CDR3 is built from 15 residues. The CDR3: CASRINRGQGGELFF. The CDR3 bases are TGTGCCAGCAGGATAAACAGGGGGCAGGGCGGGGAGCTGTTTTTT.

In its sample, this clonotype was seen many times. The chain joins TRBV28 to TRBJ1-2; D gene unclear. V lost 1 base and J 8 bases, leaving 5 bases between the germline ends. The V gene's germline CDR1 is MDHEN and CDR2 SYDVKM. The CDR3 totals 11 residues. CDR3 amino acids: CASSLLGGYTF. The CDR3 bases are TGTGCCAGCAGTTTATTAGGGGGCTACACCTTC.

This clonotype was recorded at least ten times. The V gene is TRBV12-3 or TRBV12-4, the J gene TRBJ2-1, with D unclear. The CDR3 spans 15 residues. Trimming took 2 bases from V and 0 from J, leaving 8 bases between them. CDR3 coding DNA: TGTGCCAGCAGTTTATTGGCTTTCTCCTACAATGAGCAGTTCTTC. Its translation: CASSLLAFSYNEQFF.

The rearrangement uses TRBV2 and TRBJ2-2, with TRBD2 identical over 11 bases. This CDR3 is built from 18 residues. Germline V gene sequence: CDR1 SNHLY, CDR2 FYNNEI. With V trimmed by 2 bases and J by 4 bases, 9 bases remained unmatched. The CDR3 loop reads CASSERRLAGGGTGELFF. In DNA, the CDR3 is TGTGCCAGCAGTGAAAGGAGGCTAGCGGGAGGCGGCACCGGGGAGCTGTTTTTT.

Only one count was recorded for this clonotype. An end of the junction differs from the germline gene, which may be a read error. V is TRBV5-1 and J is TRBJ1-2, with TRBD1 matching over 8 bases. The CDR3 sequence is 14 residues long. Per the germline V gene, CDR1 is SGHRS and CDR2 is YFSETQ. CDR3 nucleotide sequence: TGCGCCAGCAGCCGGATTGACAGGGGATATGGCGACACCTTC. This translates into CASSRIDRGYGDTF.

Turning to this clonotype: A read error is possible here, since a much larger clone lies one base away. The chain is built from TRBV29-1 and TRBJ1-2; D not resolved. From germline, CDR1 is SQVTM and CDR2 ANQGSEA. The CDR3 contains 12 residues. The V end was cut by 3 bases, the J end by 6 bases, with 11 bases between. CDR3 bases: TGCAGCGTTGAGAGGGATTGGAATGGCTACACCTTC. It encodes CSVERDWNGYTF.